This T cell receptor (beta chain) originates from a study of blood T cell repertoires in COVID-19 (dated by TCRdb to between 2020 and 2021). Regarding the complete study: Collaborator samples came from the United States, Italy and Spain and covered acute and convalescent phases of COVID-19. The prospective study material was composed of cDNA or gDNA derived from T cells, B-cell-depleted T cells, or PBMCs. The dataset comprised deeply sampled blood TCRbeta repertoires from subjects exposed to, actively infected with, or recovered from COVID-19. A freely available public database, intended as a resource for researchers studying the immune response to SARS-CoV-2, is where the repertoires were released. The samples were drawn from the first 160 participants of the ongoing ImmuneRACE study and from some 1,300 subjects provided by 6 global collaborators. A de-identified subject ID, COVID-19 status, age in years and sex were almost always included in the sample metadata. Where available, HLA class I and class II types were obtained from metadata supplied by the sample provider rather than from assay-based typing.

Summary of the overall study and its limitations: The quantity of clinical and demographic metadata differed by source and by participant and was supplied without curation.

The junction shows trimming of 2 bases on V and 4 bases on J, plus 6 bases between the germline ends. Based on the germline V gene (reference sequence), the CDR1 and CDR2 sequences are SGHKS and YYEKEE. The CDR3 covers 12 residues, taking in both the cysteine and the phenylalanine. CDR3 DNA only is kept here, 36 bases in frame from base 1. Points on this clone: Its antigen target is currently unknown. Qualities for individual bases were not recorded, and no much larger clone is one base off.

The immunoSEQ Assay, a bias-controlled multiplex PCR, was used to amplify TCRbeta CDR3 regions from genomic DNA. The authors processed their data as follows. Nucleated cell counts per sample were estimated from amplification of reference gene primers within the assay. To quantify the absolute abundance of each unique TCRbeta CDR3 rearrangement, sequence reads were collapsed and filtered. For each sample, productive Simpson clonality was calculated by taking the square root of Simpson's diversity index across productive rearrangements. TCRdb obtained this table from immuneACCESS and retained in-frame rearrangements with V and J assigned. These tables miss some clones; where compared with another copy, unresolved V genes account for less than half of the shortfall, and the remainder is unexplained. That table gives V, J and clone size, and the DNA gave D and trimming. Recorded for this sample are around 100,000 clones; more than 70% of them occurred a single time. Jointly, the top ten make up 10% to 15% of the sample.

Whole blood was collected in K2EDTA tubes by collaborating institutions according to the institutions' own protocols. For TCRbeta analysis, collaborator samples were shipped as frozen whole blood, as isolated PBMCs, or as DNA extracted from either sample type. Here the chain combines TRBV5-5 and TRBJ1-2; no confident D gene assignment can be made. The receptor comes from a human donor in a cohort sampled during active COVID-19. The sequencing input was peripheral blood. The CDR3 loop reads CASSLDTYGYTF. The nucleotides read TGTGCCAGCAGCTTAGACACCTATGGCTACACCTTC.